Listed below are T cell receptor beta chains from one sample, sequenced in a study of patients and donors after allogeneic stem cell transplantation. In TCRdb, the RT-PCR reads were re-called with MiXCR into one record per CDR3 protein. There are 390,000 or so distinct CDR3 sequences in the sample; 16% occur only once, and less than 9.5% lies in the top ten. What was sequenced was blood, either unsorted or a sorted T cell fraction (not recorded which). Receptors were obtained from a human donor who was either an allogeneic HSCT recipient or a stem cell or donor lymphocyte infusion donor (not recorded which). It is not recorded whose cells these are; they may come from a transplant donor. CDR3s include the opening cysteine and the closing phenylalanine or tryptophan. D genes are given only for firm matches. The size field is filled for only some rows; it gives once, few, many or a size class.

V gene	CDR3 length	D gene	clone size	J gene	CDR3 protein	CDR3 DNA
TRBV30	16	TRBD1	many	TRBJ2-5	CAWSPGTGGIRKTQYF	TGTGCCTGGAGCCCCGGGACAGGGGGCATTCGGAAGACCCAGTACTTC
TRBV7-7	16	-	-	TRBJ2-5	CASSLGGGLTEETQYF	TGTGCCAGCAGCTTAGGTGGGGGACTCACGGAAGAGACCCAGTACTTC
TRBV5-5	14	TRBD2	-	TRBJ2-7	CASRYQGGAYEQYF	TGTGCCAGCAGGTACCAGGGAGGGGCGTACGAGCAGTACTTC
TRBV6-1	16	TRBD2	few	TRBJ2-5	CASSRPSGRSPETQYF	TGTGCCAGCAGTCGACCTAGCGGGAGGTCCCCGGAGACCCAGTACTTC
TRBV6-5	16	TRBD1	-	TRBJ2-1	CASSYSGQGTYNEQFF	TGTGCCAGCAGTTACTCTGGACAGGGAACCTACAATGAGCAGTTCTTC
TRBV24-1	12	-	many	TRBJ2-4	CATSDFSGGSYF	TGTGCCACCAGTGATTTCAGTGGGGGGTCGTACTTC
TRBV11-1	18	-	few	TRBJ1-4	CASRDPTGFGTAAEKLFF	TGTGCCAGCAGAGACCCCACCGGTTTTGGGACCGCGGCTGAAAAACTGTTTTTT
TRBV2	15	TRBD2	-	TRBJ2-2	CASRGTSGSSGELFF	TGTGCCAGCAGGGGGACTAGCGGGAGCTCCGGGGAGCTGTTTTTT
TRBV12-3/TRBV12-4	14	-	-	TRBJ2-7	CASSFGPLPNEQYF	TGTGCCAGCAGTTTCGGGCCTCTCCCCAACGAGCAGTACTTC
TRBV19	14	-	few	TRBJ1-3	CASSPDSSGNTIYF	TGTGCCAGTAGTCCCGACAGCTCTGGAAACACCATATATTTT
TRBV20-1	15	-	few	TRBJ2-3	CSASMGGPSTDTQYF	TGCAGTGCCAGCATGGGCGGCCCGAGCACAGATACGCAGTATTTT
TRBV3-1	16	-	-	TRBJ1-4	CASSHERDGPNEKLFF	TGTGCCAGCAGCCACGAGAGGGACGGCCCTAATGAAAAACTGTTTTTT
TRBV7-9	12	-	-	TRBJ1-2	CASSLAKAGYTF	TGTGCCAGCAGCTTAGCGAAGGCCGGCTACACCTTC
TRBV5-1	14	-	many	TRBJ1-1	CASSQETRNTEAFF	TGCGCCAGCAGCCAGGAGACAAGGAACACTGAAGCTTTCTTT
TRBV20-1	14	-	many	TRBJ1-1	CSPLHRKEPFEAFF	TGCAGTCCATTGCATAGGAAGGAGCCCTTTGAAGCTTTCTTT
TRBV6-6	13	-	-	TRBJ2-2	CASSGFSTGELFF	TGTGCCAGCAGCGGGTTCTCCACCGGGGAGCTGTTTTTT
TRBV20-1	15	-	-	TRBJ2-1	CSARGGTRSYNEQFF	TGCAGTGCTAGAGGCGGGACAAGGTCCTACAATGAGCAGTTCTTC
TRBV12-3/TRBV12-4	14	-	few	TRBJ2-3	CASSDALDTDTQYF	TGTGCCAGCAGTGACGCGCTCGACACAGATACGCAGTATTTT
TRBV29-1	14	-	-	TRBJ1-2	CSVSNPRQQYGYTF	TGCAGCGTCTCCAACCCGAGACAGCAGTATGGCTACACCTTC
TRBV3-1	16	TRBD1	-	TRBJ1-2	CASSQDPTGGGYGYTF	TGTGCCAGCAGCCAAGATCCAACAGGGGGCGGCTATGGCTACACCTTC
TRBV27	17	TRBD2	-	TRBJ2-1	CASSLFARTSGDNEQFF	TGTGCCAGCAGTTTATTCGCTAGGACTAGCGGGGACAATGAGCAGTTCTTC
TRBV24-1	13	-	-	TRBJ2-3	CATSETGADTQYF	TGTGCCACCAGTGAAACGGGGGCAGATACGCAGTATTTT
TRBV15	13	TRBD1	few	TRBJ1-1	CATSIGTGALSFF	TGTGCCACCAGTATCGGGACAGGGGCCTTGAGTTTCTTT
TRBV20-1	16	TRBD2	few	TRBJ2-7	CSASRQSGGAMYEQYF	TGCAGTGCTAGTCGCCAGAGCGGGGGGGCAATGTACGAGCAGTACTTC
TRBV10-3	12	-	once	TRBJ2-3	CAIRRNEDTQYF	TGTGCCATCAGAAGGAATGAGGATACGCAGTATTTT
TRBV2	12	TRBD1	-	TRBJ2-7	CASTGTAYEQYF	TGTGCCAGCACCGGGACAGCCTACGAGCAGTACTTC
TRBV9	14	-	-	TRBJ2-6	CASRTPSGANVLTF	TGTGCCAGCAGGACGCCCTCTGGGGCCAACGTCCTGACTTTC
TRBV13	14	-	-	TRBJ2-7	CASIQAGQPYEQYF	TGTGCCAGCATCCAGGCCGGGCAACCCTACGAGCAGTACTTC
TRBV6-1	13	TRBD1	-	TRBJ2-7	CASALGQGYEQYF	TGTGCCAGCGCCCTGGGACAGGGATACGAGCAGTACTTC
TRBV24-1	14	TRBD2	many	TRBJ2-5	CATSAGEFQETQYF	TGTGCCACCTCTGCGGGGGAGTTCCAAGAGACCCAGTACTTC
TRBV20-1	14	TRBD2	-	TRBJ2-1	CSAPSAGVYNEQFF	TGCAGTGCTCCATCAGCGGGAGTTTACAATGAGCAGTTCTTC
TRBV18	16	-	-	TRBJ1-2	CASSPPRRTTNYGYTF	TGTGCCAGCTCACCACCCCGTCGGACCACTAACTATGGCTACACCTTC
TRBV24-1	18	TRBD2	-	TRBJ2-1	CATSDFRDYTVSYNEQFF	TGTGCCACCAGTGATTTCCGGGACTATACCGTCTCCTACAATGAGCAGTTCTTC
TRBV2	16	TRBD1	-	TRBJ1-5	CASTRDRGGGNQPQHF	TGTGCCAGCACCCGGGACAGGGGCGGCGGCAATCAGCCCCAGCATTTT
TRBV12-3/TRBV12-4	12	TRBD2	many	TRBJ2-3	CASTGGTDTQYF	TGTGCCAGCACCGGGGGGACAGATACGCAGTATTTT
TRBV7-9	14	-	few	TRBJ2-5	CASSLVPSGETQYF	TGTGCCAGCAGCTTAGTCCCGAGTGGGGAGACCCAGTACTTC
TRBV7-8	13	-	-	TRBJ2-1	CASRRGTYNEQFF	TGTGCCAGCAGAAGGGGGACCTACAATGAGCAGTTCTTC
TRBV9	16	TRBD2	-	TRBJ2-1	CASSATSGRPYNEQFF	TGTGCCAGCAGCGCAACTAGCGGGAGGCCCTACAATGAGCAGTTCTTC
TRBV12-3/TRBV12-4	15	TRBD2	-	TRBJ2-4	CASSLTSGKIDIQYF	TGTGCCAGCAGTTTGACTAGCGGGAAGATTGACATTCAGTACTTC
TRBV9	16	TRBD2	many	TRBJ2-3	CASSLTAAGVLNTQYF	TGTGCCAGCAGCCTCACGGCAGCGGGGGTGTTGAATACGCAGTATTTT
TRBV9	14	-	-	TRBJ1-1	CASSVGGKNTEAFF	TGTGCCAGCAGCGTTGGGGGAAAAAACACTGAAGCTTTCTTT
TRBV4-3	13	-	many	TRBJ2-1	CASSQDSGGAMFF	TGCGCCAGCAGCCAAGATTCTGGGGGGGCCATGTTCTTC
TRBV5-1	15	-	-	TRBJ2-7	CASSLEKWSPYEQYF	TGCGCCAGCAGCTTGGAAAAGTGGAGCCCCTACGAGCAGTACTTC
TRBV20-1	15	TRBD2	few	TRBJ2-1	CSARDPGTSVDEQFF	TGCAGTGCTAGAGATCCAGGTACTAGCGTCGATGAGCAGTTCTTC
TRBV6-1	14	-	few	TRBJ1-2	CASRPPGEGRGYTF	TGTGCCAGCAGACCCCCCGGAGAGGGGAGAGGCTACACCTTC
TRBV15	13	-	-	TRBJ2-7	CATSRDGTYEQYF	TGTGCCACCAGCAGAGATGGAACCTACGAGCAGTACTTC
TRBV20-1	11	-	many	TRBJ2-5	CSAPDQGTQYF	TGCAGTGCGCCTGACCAGGGGACCCAGTACTTC
TRBV3-1	16	-	few	TRBJ1-6	CASSQDGGVYRSPLHF	TGTGCCAGCAGCCAAGATGGGGGGGTATATCGTTCACCCCTCCACTTT
TRBV12-3/TRBV12-4	14	-	few	TRBJ1-1	CASSYRAGSTEAFF	TGTGCCAGCAGTTATAGGGCAGGGTCTACTGAAGCTTTCTTT
TRBV4-1	17	TRBD2	many	TRBJ2-3	CASSHRRTSGVTDTQYF	TGCGCCAGCAGCCACCGGAGGACTAGCGGGGTCACAGATACGCAGTATTTT
TRBV6-1	13	-	-	TRBJ2-3	CASMGQNTDTQYF	TGTGCCAGCATGGGGCAGAACACAGATACGCAGTATTTT